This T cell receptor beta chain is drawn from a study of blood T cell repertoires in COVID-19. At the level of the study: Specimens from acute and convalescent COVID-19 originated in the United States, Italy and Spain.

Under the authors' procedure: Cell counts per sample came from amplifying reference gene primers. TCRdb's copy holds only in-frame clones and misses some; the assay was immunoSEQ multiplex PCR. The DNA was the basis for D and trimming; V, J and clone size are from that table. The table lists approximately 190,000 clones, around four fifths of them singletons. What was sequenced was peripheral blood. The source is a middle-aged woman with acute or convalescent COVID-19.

The CDR3 sequence is CASSFERNTEAFF. The DNA for the CDR3 is TGTGCCAGCAGTTTCGAGAGAAACACTGAAGCTTTCTTT. The chain carries TRBV12-3 or TRBV12-4 and TRBJ1-1, with unresolved D. The CDR3 covers 13 residues. The ends were cut back, 3 bases at V and 2 bases at J, with 7 bases in the middle.